The 12 T cell receptor beta chains below were found in one sample sequenced in a study of blood T cell repertoires in COVID-19. Repertoires were generated with immunoSEQ multiplex PCR, while TCRdb's copy carries only in-frame clones and drops some. Among 60,000 to 75,000 clones, 86% were seen once, and the ten largest hold 3% to 5%. The sample taken for sequencing was peripheral blood. The receptors derive from a man between 65 and 85 years old with active COVID-19.

This chain connects TRBV7-9 to TRBJ2-5, with no clear D. Trimming removed 5 bases at V and 3 bases at J, with 4 bases between. The CDR3 totals 11 residues. CDR1 is SEHNR and CDR2 is FQNEAQ in the germline V gene (reference sequence). The CDR3 DNA reads as TGTGCCAGCAGCCTAAAAGAGACCCAGTACTTC. This sequence encodes CASSLKETQYF.

The rearrangement uses TRBV7-8 and TRBJ2-7, with D tentatively TRBD1 (5 bases). Germline V gene data show CDR1 as SGHVS and CDR2 as FQNEAQ. The germline V and J ends were trimmed by 5 bases and 2 bases, with 19 bases remaining between them. The CDR3 totals 16 residues. The CDR3 reads CASSPAQAPNPYEQYF. CDR3 coding DNA: TGTGCCAGCAGCCCAGCACAGGCGCCTAACCCCTACGAGCAGTACTTC.

V is TRBV19 and J is TRBJ1-1, with 9 bases fitting TRBD1. The CDR3 totals 14 residues. Germline assignment: CDR1 LNHDA and CDR2 SQIVND (reference sequence). V shed 5 bases, J shed 6 bases, and the junction held 7 bases outside the gene matches. DNA for the CDR3: TGTGCCAGTAGTCCGGGGACAGGGTTGGCTGAAGCTTTCTTT. Protein product: CASSPGTGLAEAFF.

In its sample, this clone was seen once. The V call is TRBV7-2, the J call TRBJ2-5; 9 positions match TRBD1. V was clipped by 4 bases and J by 4 bases; unmatched bases: 13. Germline V gives CDR1 SGHTA, CDR2 FQGNSA. The CDR3 is made up of 17 amino acids. The CDR3 protein is CASSSQSTGGWGETQYF. The CDR3 DNA is TGTGCCAGCAGCTCCCAATCGACAGGGGGGTGGGGAGAGACCCAGTACTTC.

This chain uses TRBV6-6 with TRBJ2-7, with 8 bases aligning to TRBD2. The ends lost 8 bases at V and 4 bases at J; junction bases unmatched: 13. The germline V gene has CDR1 MNHNY and CDR2 SVGAGI (reference sequence). This CDR3 is built from 15 residues. The CDR3 sequence: CASRRGLVNRYEQYF. In DNA, the CDR3 is TGTGCCAGCCGACGGGGACTAGTGAACAGGTACGAGCAGTACTTC.

This rearrangement joins TRBV5-8 to TRBJ2-7, with a weak D call TRBD2 (5 bases). The CDR3 length is 11 residues. The V gene lost 5 bases and the J gene lost 6 bases, with 9 bases spanning the gap. The germline CDR1 and CDR2 sequences are SGHTS and YDEGEE. This CDR3 reads CASRRVGEQYF. DNA of the CDR3: TGTGCCAGCAGGCGGGTGGGCGAGCAGTACTTC.

This chain uses TRBV7-2 with TRBJ2-2; D is undetermined. Trimming took 5 bases from V and 2 from J, leaving 6 bases between them. The CDR3 is 13 amino acids. Germline V gene lookup returns CDR1 SGHTA and CDR2 FQGNSA. The CDR3 protein is CASSPRNTGELFF. The CDR3 DNA sequence: TGTGCCAGCAGCCCTAGAAACACCGGGGAGCTGTTTTTT.

In its sample, this clone was seen a few times. The V and J genes are TRBV7-2 and TRBJ2-2; D not resolved. V gave up 5 bases and J gave up 3 bases, with 13 bases separating them. The CDR3 has 15 amino acids. Germline CDR1 is SGHTA and CDR2 is FQGNSA. In nucleotides, the CDR3 is TGTGCCAGCAGCCCCAGGCCCCAACACACCGGGGAGCTGTTTTTT. The encoded protein is CASSPRPQHTGELFF. Variable domain in full (rest from reference TRBV7-2 and TRBJ2-2): GAGVSQSPSNKVTEKGKDVELRCDPISGHTALYWYRQSLGQGLEFLIYFQGNSAPDKSGLPSDRFSAERTGGSVSTLTIQRTQQEDSAVYLCASSPRPQHTGELFFGEGSRLTVL.

This clone came up once. The rearrangement joins TRBV2 to TRBJ2-5, with a possible D match to TRBD2 (6 bases). Trimming shortened V by 4 bases and J by 5 bases, and 17 bases separated the two germline ends. The CDR3 is 15 residues long. The germline CDR1 and CDR2 sequences are SNHLY and FYNNEI. DNA of the CDR3: TGTGCCAGCAGTGGGGGCGGGACCAACTGGGAGACCCAGTACTTC. Its translation: CASSGGGTNWETQYF. Filled out from reference TRBV2 and TRBJ2-5, the complete variable domain reads EPEVTQTPSHQVTQMGQEVILRCVPISNHLYFYWYRQILGQKVEFLVSFYNNEISEKSEIFDDQFSVERPDGSNFTLKIRSTKLEDSAMYFCASSGGGTNWETQYFGPGTRLLVL.

The rearrangement uses TRBV4-1 and TRBJ2-3, with 9 bases lining up with TRBD2. The germline V gene encodes CDR1 MGHRA and CDR2 YSYEKL. The CDR3 loop spans 15 amino acids. V lost 0 bases to trimming and J lost 8 bases; unmatched junction nucleotides: 6. The CDR3 sequence is CASSQEGSGGGTQYF. The CDR3 coding sequence is TGCGCCAGCAGCCAAGAGGGTAGCGGGGGTGGTACGCAGTATTTT.

The gene calls are TRBV20-1 and TRBJ1-1; D might be TRBD1 (6 bases). The germline CDR1 and CDR2 sequences are DFQATT and SNEGSKA (reference sequence). The CDR3 spans 15 residues. V lost 3 bases and J lost 7, with 21 bases in between. The CDR3 DNA is TGCAGTGCTAGTACCCCGACCAGACAAGGGGGTGAAGCTTTCTTT. It yields the protein CSASTPTRQGGEAFF.

This clone has only one observation. This chain connects TRBV7-3 to TRBJ2-2; the match to TRBD2 covers 10 bases. In germline, CDR1 is SGHTA, CDR2 FQGTGA. The CDR3 extends over 17 amino acids. The V gene end was trimmed by 0 bases and the J gene end by 5 bases; junction bases not matched to a gene: 6. The CDR3 coding sequence is TGTGCCAGCAGCTTAACCGGGTTAGCGGGAGGTACCGGGGAGCTGTTTTTT. As protein: CASSLTGLAGGTGELFF.